This T cell receptor beta chain came from a study of cytomegalovirus exposure and HLA in healthy donors. Across the whole study: Across some 400 genotyped donors, 81% landed in the Caucasian-associated ancestry cluster.

With 60 Vbeta and 13 Jbeta primers, the PCR was carried out. The protocol was immunoSEQ multiplex PCR, while the TCRdb copy is restricted to in-frame clones and leaves out a portion. The table shows approximately 300,000 clones, with over 70% occurring only once. Notes on this clone: Its antigen remains unidentified.

Study outcomes and limitations: Researchers catalogued some 160 TCR beta chains as cytomegalovirus-associated. Highest at DRB1 and lowest at HLA-C, TCR association rates differed among HLA loci in a later analysis.

The clonotype originates from a girl aged 2 to 10 in good health and CMV-seronegative. The sample comprised PBMCs.

CDR3 sequence (DNA): TGTGCCAGTAGCCCAGGGTATAATTCACCCCTCCACTTT. Translation gives CASSPGYNSPLHF. V usage is TRBV19 and J usage is TRBJ1-6; possible D gene TRBD1, 5 bases. The CDR3 contains 13 residues. The germline gives CDR1 LNHDA, CDR2 SQIVND (reference sequence). Trimming took 6 bases from V and 4 from J, leaving 7 bases between them.